The source of this T cell receptor (beta chain) is a study of cytomegalovirus exposure and HLA in healthy donors. General study findings and limits: Sequencing likely produced, as an artifact, a cluster of highly shared sequence variants.

This PCR relied on a set of 60 Vbeta primers and 13 Jbeta primers. Data came from immunoSEQ multiplex PCR; TCRdb stores just in-frame clones and leaves some out. The repertoire includes some 150,000 clones, less than 85% of them detected once, and 1.5% sits in the top ten. Concerning this clone itself: The antigen is unknown.

Trimming pared 1 base from V and 0 bases from J, leaving 10 bases between. CDR3 length: 16 residues. In germline, CDR1 is MNHEY, CDR2 SMNVEV (reference sequence). Source material: PBMCs. This TCR was sampled from a man between 40 and 49 years old in good health and CMV-seronegative. The chain is built from TRBV27 and TRBJ2-1; D might be TRBD1 (6 bases). DNA for the CDR3: TGTGCCAGCAGTTTATACACAGGGAGCTCCTACAATGAGCAGTTCTTC. It yields the protein CASSLYTGSSYNEQFF.